This T cell receptor beta chain was sequenced for a study of blood T cell repertoires in COVID-19. On the study more broadly: Samples came from the United States, Italy and Spain, spanning acute and convalescent COVID-19. The cDNA or gDNA used as material had been derived from T cells, B-cell-depleted T cells, or PBMCs.

As processed by the authors: Reference gene primer amplification gave nucleated cell count estimates. Produced via immunoSEQ multiplex PCR; TCRdb's table is partial and in-frame only. The DNA was the basis for D and trimming; V, J and clone size are from that table. The sample shows about 60,000 clones, 88% of them seen only once. V was shortened by 5 bases and J by 8 bases, with 15 bases between the two germline ends. Looked up from germline, CDR1 is SQVTM and CDR2 is ANQGSEA. This CDR3 is 12 amino acids long. The chain couples TRBV29-1 to TRBJ1-2, with D maybe TRBD1 (5 bases). The sequence was obtained from a man in his 60s with acute or convalescent COVID-19. The sample was peripheral blood. DNA of the CDR3: TGCAGCGTTCAGACAGATGCTGGCGGCTACACCTTC. Encoded protein: CSVQTDAGGYTF.